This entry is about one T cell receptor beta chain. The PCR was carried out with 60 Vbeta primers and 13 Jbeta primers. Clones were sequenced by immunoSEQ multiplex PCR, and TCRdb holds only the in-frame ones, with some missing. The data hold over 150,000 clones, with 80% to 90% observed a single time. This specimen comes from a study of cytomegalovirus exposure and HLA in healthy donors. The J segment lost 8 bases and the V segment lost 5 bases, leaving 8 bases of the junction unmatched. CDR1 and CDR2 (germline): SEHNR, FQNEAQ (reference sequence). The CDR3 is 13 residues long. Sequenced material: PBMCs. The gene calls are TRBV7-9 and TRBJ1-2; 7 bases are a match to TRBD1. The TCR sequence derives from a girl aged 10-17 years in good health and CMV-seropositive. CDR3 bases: TGTGCCAGCAGCCTAGTTACAGGGGACGGCTACACCTTC. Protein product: CASSLVTGDGYTF.